Listed below are T cell receptor beta chains from one sample, sequenced in a study of T cell responses to AZD1222 COVID-19 vaccine. The repertoire was sequenced with immunoSEQ multiplex PCR; TCRdb's copy has only in-frame clones and lacks some. The data show about 91,000 clones, about 94% seen once. Sequenced here: peripheral blood, sampled 28 days after the second AZD1222 dose. The source of these receptors is an adult who received the AZD1222 COVID-19 vaccine. The CDR3 runs from the conserved cysteine through the conserved F or W. The D gene is left open where the match is weak. Size is omitted from some rows. Given values are once, few, many or a class for expanded clones.

clone_size | d_call | j_call | v_call | cdr3_aa | cdr3_nt
NA | TRBD1 | TRBJ1-1 | TRBV5-4 | CASSIKTGRAEAFF | TGTGCCAGCAGCATAAAGACAGGGAGGGCTGAAGCTTTCTTT
NA | TRBD1 | TRBJ1-1 | TRBV2 | CARTGVDTEAFF | TGTGCCAGGACAGGGGTGGACACTGAAGCTTTCTTT
NA | TRBD2 | TRBJ2-1 | TRBV5-1 | CASSGGGGEFNEQFF | TGCGCCAGCAGCGGTGGCGGGGGGGAATTCAATGAGCAGTTCTTC
NA | NA | TRBJ2-7 | TRBV28 | CASSLKGYEQYF | TGTGCCAGCAGTTTAAAAGGGTACGAGCAGTACTTC
NA | NA | TRBJ2-3 | TRBV28 | CASMWRDPDTQYF | TGTGCCAGCATGTGGAGGGACCCAGATACGCAGTATTTT
NA | TRBD1 | TRBJ2-3 | TRBV7-3 | CASSIRTGGTDTQYF | TGTGCCAGCAGTATTAGGACAGGGGGCACAGATACGCAGTATTTT
NA | TRBD1 | TRBJ2-2 | TRBV30 | CAWDRGDTGELFF | TGTGCCTGGGACAGGGGGGACACCGGGGAGCTGTTTTTT
NA | NA | TRBJ2-7 | TRBV6-5 | CASALGSRPYEQYF | TGTGCCAGCGCCCTGGGTAGTAGGCCCTACGAGCAGTACTTC
NA | NA | TRBJ2-3 | TRBV18 | CASSPPGHSITDTQYF | TGTGCCAGCTCACCGCCGGGTCACAGTATCACAGATACGCAGTATTTT
few | NA | TRBJ1-6 | TRBV3-1/TRBV3-2 | CASSQWASRNSPLHF | TGTGCCAGCAGCCAGTGGGCCTCCCGCAATTCACCCCTCCACTTT
NA | NA | TRBJ1-1 | TRBV6-1 | CASSEQGGTEAFF | TGTGCCAGCAGTGAACAGGGTGGCACTGAAGCTTTCTTT
NA | NA | TRBJ1-1 | TRBV9 | CASSPPLGTEAFF | TGTGCCAGCAGCCCGCCATTAGGGACTGAAGCTTTCTTT
NA | TRBD1 | TRBJ1-2 | TRBV19 | CASSPIRDSRNYGYTF | TGTGCCAGTAGCCCCATCCGGGACAGCCGAAACTATGGCTACACCTTC
once | NA | TRBJ1-3 | TRBV4-1 | CASSQGYRRNSGNTIYF | TGCGCCAGCAGCCAAGGATACCGGCGGAACTCTGGAAACACCATATATTTT
NA | NA | TRBJ1-1 | TRBV11-1 | CASSLELRGTEAFF | TGTGCCAGCAGCTTAGAGCTCCGGGGGACTGAAGCTTTCTTT
NA | NA | TRBJ1-1 | TRBV30 | CAWSFNRDTEAFF | TGTGCCTGGAGTTTTAACAGGGACACTGAAGCTTTCTTT
NA | NA | TRBJ2-5 | TRBV30 | CAWKQVLTGTQYF | TGTGCCTGGAAACAGGTCTTGACGGGGACCCAGTACTTC
once | TRBD1 | TRBJ2-7 | TRBV7-9 | CASSMGQGAGYEQYF | TGTGCCAGCAGCATGGGACAGGGGGCTGGGTACGAGCAGTACTTC
once | NA | TRBJ2-2 | TRBV7-7 | CASSATRGQNTGELFF | TGTGCCAGCAGCGCAACTAGGGGCCAGAACACCGGGGAGCTGTTTTTT
NA | TRBD2 | TRBJ2-5 | TRBV11-2 | CASSSGAFQETQYF | TGTGCCAGCAGTAGCGGGGCCTTCCAAGAGACCCAGTACTTC
NA | NA | TRBJ1-1 | TRBV6-5 | CASIGTSLRNTEAFF | TGTGCCAGCATCGGGACATCTTTGAGGAACACTGAAGCTTTCTTT
NA | TRBD1 | TRBJ2-4 | TRBV7-8 | CASSLKTGGEGAKNIQYF | TGTGCCAGCAGCCTTAAGACAGGGGGCGAGGGGGCCAAAAACATTCAGTACTTC
NA | NA | TRBJ1-5 | TRBV9 | CASSADPTNQPQHF | TGTGCCAGCAGCGCGGACCCCACCAATCAGCCCCAGCATTTT
NA | TRBD1 | TRBJ2-5 | TRBV5-4 | CASSSGQGKETQYF | TGTGCCAGCAGTTCTGGACAGGGAAAAGAGACCCAGTACTTC
NA | NA | TRBJ1-2 | TRBV4-2 | CASSQDGGGRGYTF | TGTGCCAGCAGCCAAGATGGGGGGGGCAGGGGCTACACCTTC
NA | NA | TRBJ1-2 | TRBV10-1 | CASSESQDYGYTF | TGCGCCAGCAGTGAGTCGCAGGACTATGGCTACACCTTC
NA | TRBD1 | TRBJ1-3 | TRBV11-2 | CASRPDRASGNTIYF | TGTGCCAGCAGGCCAGACAGGGCCTCTGGAAACACCATATATTTT
NA | NA | TRBJ1-2 | TRBV27 | CASSLSSGAHGYTF | TGTGCCAGCAGTTTATCGTCGGGGGCGCATGGCTACACCTTC
NA | NA | TRBJ2-1 | TRBV6-5 | CASSYDNEQFF | TGTGCCAGCAGTTACGACAATGAGCAGTTCTTC
NA | TRBD1 | TRBJ1-1 | TRBV5-1 | CASSSTGTGAGEAFF | TGCGCCAGCAGCAGTACCGGGACAGGGGCGGGGGAAGCTTTCTTT
NA | TRBD1 | TRBJ2-3 | TRBV7-9 | CASSPWDSYSTDTQYF | TGTGCCAGCAGCCCCTGGGACAGTTATAGCACAGATACGCAGTATTTT
NA | NA | TRBJ1-5 | TRBV27 | CASSSIRVDQPQHF | TGTGCCAGCAGTTCAATAAGGGTTGATCAGCCCCAGCATTTT
few | NA | TRBJ1-1 | TRBV2 | CASSVQGQPNTEAFF | TGTGCCAGCAGTGTCCAGGGACAACCAAACACTGAAGCTTTCTTT
NA | TRBD1 | TRBJ2-3 | TRBV11-2 | CASSVQGIGTDTQYF | TGTGCCAGCAGCGTACAGGGGATAGGAACAGATACGCAGTATTTT
NA | TRBD1 | TRBJ1-2 | TRBV30 | CAWSPGQGDGYTF | TGTGCCTGGAGCCCGGGACAGGGGGATGGCTACACCTTC